This T cell receptor (beta chain) was obtained from a study of OX40 agonist ivuxolimab in advanced cancers. Produced via immunoSEQ multiplex PCR; TCRdb's table is partial and in-frame only. The sample contains roughly 37,000 clones, 74% of which appear only once. This clone came up a few times. Trimming stripped 2 bases from V and 5 bases from J, with 10 bases between. CDR1 and CDR2 (germline): GTSNPN, SVGIG (reference sequence). This CDR3 is built from 13 residues. The V gene is TRBV30, the J gene TRBJ1-5; D gene uncertain. The TCR originated in an adult with an advanced solid tumor such as melanoma, head and neck, liver or kidney cancer. Sequenced material: CD4+ or CD8+ T cells sorted from blood, taken in a trial of the OX40 agonist ivuxolimab. The CDR3 region has the DNA TGTGCCTGGAGTACGGGATTCGATCAGCCCCAGCATTTT. Protein product: CAWSTGFDQPQHF.